This paragraph covers one TCR beta chain sequence. Its target is unknown. With 60 Vbeta and 13 Jbeta primers, the PCR was carried out. Data came from immunoSEQ multiplex PCR; TCRdb stores just in-frame clones and leaves some out. The profile shows some 120,000 clones, over 65% of them singletons. This sample was taken from a study of cytomegalovirus exposure and HLA in healthy donors. The germline V gene encodes CDR1 LGHNA and CDR2 YNFKEQ. V trimming: 1 base; J trimming: 3 bases; junction bases outside the gene matches: 10. The CDR3 consists of 17 residues. The study's findings and limits: The study put 150 to 200 TCR beta chains on its list as cytomegalovirus-associated.

The rearrangement uses TRBV4-2 and TRBJ2-3, with 7 bases identical to TRBD2. Sequenced sample: PBMCs. The TCR originated in a woman aged 40 to 49 in good health and CMV-seronegative. For the CDR3, the DNA is TGTGCCAGCAGCCAAGGGGGCGGGAGAAGCGTAACAGATACGCAGTATTTT. As protein: CASSQGGGRSVTDTQYF.